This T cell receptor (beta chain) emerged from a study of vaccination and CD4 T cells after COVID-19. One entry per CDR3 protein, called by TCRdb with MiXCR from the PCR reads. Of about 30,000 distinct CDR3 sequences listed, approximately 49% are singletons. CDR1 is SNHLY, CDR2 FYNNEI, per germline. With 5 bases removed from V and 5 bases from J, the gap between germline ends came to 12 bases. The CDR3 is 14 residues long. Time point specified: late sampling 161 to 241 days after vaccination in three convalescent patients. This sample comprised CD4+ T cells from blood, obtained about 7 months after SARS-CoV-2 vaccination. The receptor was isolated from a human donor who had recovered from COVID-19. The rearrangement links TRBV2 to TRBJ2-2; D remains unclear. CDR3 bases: TGTGCCAGCAGTCCTGTGTCCGGAACCGGGGAGCTGTTTTTT. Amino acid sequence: CASSPVSGTGELFF.